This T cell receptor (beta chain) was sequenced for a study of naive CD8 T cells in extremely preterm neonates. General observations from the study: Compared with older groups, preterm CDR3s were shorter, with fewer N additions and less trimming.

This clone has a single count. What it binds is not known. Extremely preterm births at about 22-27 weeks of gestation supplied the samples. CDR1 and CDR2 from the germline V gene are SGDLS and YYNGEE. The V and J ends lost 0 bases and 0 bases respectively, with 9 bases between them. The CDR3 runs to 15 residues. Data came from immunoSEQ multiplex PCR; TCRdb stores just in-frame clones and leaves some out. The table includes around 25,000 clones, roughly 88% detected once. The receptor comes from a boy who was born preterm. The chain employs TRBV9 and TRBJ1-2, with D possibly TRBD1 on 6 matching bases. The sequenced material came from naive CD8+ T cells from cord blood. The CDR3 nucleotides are TGTGCCAGCAGCGTAGCTAGGACAGCTAACTATGGCTACACCTTC. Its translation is CASSVARTANYGYTF.